Listed below are T cell receptor beta chains from one sample, sequenced in a study of response to subunit inactivated influenza vaccine. TCRdb passed the RT-PCR reads through MiXCR, listing each CDR3 protein once. The sample contains 150,000 to 200,000 distinct CDR3 sequences, about 12% of which appear only once. This same sample was also taken into another study, of T cells expressing NK-cell markers.

The specimen was CD8+ T cells sorted from PBMCs, collected 11 to 12 days after vaccination. The source of these receptors is a man aged 45-60 years who received an inactivated influenza vaccine. Each CDR3 is given with its conserved first and last residue. A D gene is named only where the DNA matches it firmly. Expanded clones are given a class, and other clones once, few, many or no size at all.

D gene	clone size	V gene	J gene	CDR3 length	CDR3 DNA	CDR3 protein
TRBD1	few	TRBV4-1	TRBJ2-1	14	TGCGCCAGCAGCCAAGCAGGGGGTTCAAATGAGCAGTTCTTC	CASSQAGGSNEQFF
TRBD1	few	TRBV20-1	TRBJ1-2	15	TGCAGTGCTAGACCCCGACCCGGGACAGGGGAAGGCTACACCTTC	CSARPRPGTGEGYTF
.	.	TRBV9	TRBJ1-1	15	TGTGCCAGCAGCGTAGGAAGCAACCCCGACACTGAAGCTTTCTTT	CASSVGSNPDTEAFF
.	few	TRBV6-6	TRBJ1-2	11	TGTGCCAGCAGTTACGGTGTAGGCTACACCTTC	CASSYGVGYTF
.	few	TRBV13	TRBJ1-3	18	TGTGCCAGCAGCCCCAGAACGACAGTGAGCCCTTCTGGAAACACCATATATTTT	CASSPRTTVSPSGNTIYF
.	.	TRBV19	TRBJ2-1	16	TGTGCCAGTAGTATGGACCTTTTTGGCAGGGGGGATGAGCAGTTCTTC	CASSMDLFGRGDEQFF
.	few	TRBV12-3/TRBV12-4	TRBJ2-5	14	TGTGCCAGCAGTTCTGGACTGATCCAAGAGACCCAGTACTTC	CASSSGLIQETQYF
.	.	TRBV7-9	TRBJ2-5	15	TGTGCCAGCAGCTTCGGTAACAGGGTCCAAGAGACCCAGTACTTC	CASSFGNRVQETQYF
.	few	TRBV5-1	TRBJ2-3	14	TGCGCCAGCAGCCCGGGGTCCCCCACAGATACGCAGTATTTT	CASSPGSPTDTQYF
TRBD2	.	TRBV9	TRBJ2-1	18	TGTGCCAGCAGCGCATTCCCCACTTCTAGCGGCTCCTACAATGAGCAGTTCTTC	CASSAFPTSSGSYNEQFF
.	few	TRBV28	TRBJ2-3	13	TGTGCCAGCAAGGGGCCCTCCACAGATACGCAGTATTTT	CASKGPSTDTQYF
.	many	TRBV5-6	TRBJ2-7	15	TGTGCCAGCAGCGGGGACTCCCCGGCAACCTACGAGCAGTACTTC	CASSGDSPATYEQYF
.	few	TRBV12-3/TRBV12-4	TRBJ2-1	12	TGTGCCAGCAGTTCTCAATACAATGAGCAGTTCTTC	CASSSQYNEQFF
.	few	TRBV3-1	TRBJ2-1	16	TGTGCCAGCAGCCCTCCGGGACTCCAGCCCCCTATTGAGCAGTTCTTC	CASSPPGLQPPIEQFF
TRBD2	.	TRBV4-3	TRBJ2-7	18	TGCGCCAGCAGCCAAGGTCTCGGGACTACTTATTCCTCCTACGAGCAGTACTTC	CASSQGLGTTYSSYEQYF
TRBD2	.	TRBV5-4	TRBJ2-3	16	TGTGCCAGCAGCCTCGGACTAGCGGGGACCACAGATACGCAGTATTTT	CASSLGLAGTTDTQYF
.	few	TRBV7-9	TRBJ2-5	13	TGTGCCAGCAGGTGGGGGGAGGCTGAGACCCAGTACTTC	CASRWGEAETQYF
.	.	TRBV5-1	TRBJ2-1	15	TGCGCCAGCAGGGTTGGGTTTAGCTCCTACAATGAGCAGTTCTTC	CASRVGFSSYNEQFF
.	many	TRBV4-3	TRBJ2-2	14	TGCGCCAGCAGCCAAGCGGTGGGGGCCGGGGAGCTGTTTTTT	CASSQAVGAGELFF
.	many	TRBV29-1	TRBJ2-2	13	TGCAGCGCCGGGACAATGAACACCGGGGAGCTGTTTTTT	CSAGTMNTGELFF